Listed here are 25 T cell receptor beta chains from one sample, sequenced in a study of blood T cell repertoires in COVID-19 (TCRdb year 2020). To prepare the library, the immunoSEQ multiplex PCR assay was applied. Sourced from immuneACCESS, this table was stored by TCRdb with only in-frame sequences that have V and J called. A share of the clones is absent; for the studies checked, an unresolved V gene accounts for under half, and the remainder has no known explanation. The sample has almost 250,000 clones on record, around 89% of them singletons. The top ten clonotypes cover 4.1% of the sample. Sequencing used PBMCs or T cells enriched from blood (not recorded which). The origin of the receptors is a woman aged 30 to 39 who had recovered from COVID-19.

This clone was seen only once. CDR3 coding DNA: TGTGCCAGCAGACAACAGGGGTGGGAAGGCTACACCTTC. Encoded protein: CASRQQGWEGYTF. The chain employs TRBV12-3 or TRBV12-4 and TRBJ1-2; 7 bases are a match to TRBD1. This CDR3 is built from 13 residues. The trim removed 6 bases at V and 8 bases at J, leaving 9 bases unmatched.

The chain uses TRBV6-5 and TRBJ2-1; the match to TRBD2 covers 9 bases. Germline V lookup: CDR1 MNHEY, CDR2 SVGAGI. The CDR3 extends over 14 amino acids. J was trimmed by 6 bases and V by 3 bases; bases with no gene match: 3. CDR3 DNA sequence: TGTGCCAGCAGTTATGGGACTAGCCCCAATGAGCAGTTCTTC. This sequence encodes CASSYGTSPNEQFF.

The chain uses TRBV18 and TRBJ1-2; weak D call: TRBD1 (6 bases). CDR3 length: 15 amino acids. Germline V gene lookup returns CDR1 KGHSH and CDR2 LQKENI. Trimming cost V 6 bases and J 5 bases, with 19 bases left between them. Here the CDR3 DNA reads TGTGCCAGCTCTCCCCCAACCACAGGGACGTATGGCTACACCTTC. This codes for CASSPPTTGTYGYTF. The full variable domain, in which reference TRBV18 and TRBJ1-2 provide the parts outside the CDR3, is NAGVMQNPRHLVRRRGQEARLRCSPMKGHSHVYWYRQLPEEGLKFMVYLQKENIIDESGMPKERFSAEFPKEGPSILRIQQVVRGDSAAYFCASSPPTTGTYGYTFGSGTRLTVV.

This clone was observed a few times. The chain couples TRBV11-2 to TRBJ1-1, with 8 positions matching TRBD1. This CDR3 region has 15 residues. Trimming at V came to 5 bases and at J to 1 base, leaving 6 bases not matched to a gene. Germline CDR1 is SGHAT and CDR2 is FQNNGV. The CDR3 coding sequence is TGTGCCAGCAGCCACAGGGGGGAGGGGAACACTGAAGCTTTCTTT. Amino acids: CASSHRGEGNTEAFF. Based on the CDR3 plus reference TRBV11-2 and TRBJ1-1, the full variable domain is EAGVAQSPRYKIIEKRQSVAFWCNPISGHATLYWYQQILGQGPKLLIQFQNNGVVDDSQLPKDRFSAERLKGVDSTLKIQPAKLEDSAVYLCASSHRGEGNTEAFFGQGTRLTVV.

The chain couples TRBV28 to TRBJ1-5; the match to TRBD1 covers 8 bases. V shed 7 bases, J shed 2 bases, and the junction held 4 bases outside the gene matches. The CDR3 spans 14 residues. From germline, CDR1 is MDHEN and CDR2 SYDVKM. CDR3 amino acids: CASNPGQGNQPQHF. CDR3 DNA: TGTGCCAGCAACCCGGGACAGGGCAATCAGCCCCAGCATTTT.

The V and J genes are TRBV6-2 or TRBV6-3 and TRBJ1-4, with unresolved D. Germline CDR1 reads MNHEY; CDR2 reads SVGEGT. This CDR3 comprises 14 residues. Trimming cost V 6 bases and J 7 bases, with 15 bases left between them. In DNA form, the CDR3 reads TGTGCCAGCAGCCGTCCTGGACTGGGTGAAAAACTGTTTTTT. Protein: CASSRPGLGEKLFF.

The CDR3 region is CASSSRTGSYEQYF. The CDR3 nucleotides read TGTGCCAGCAGCTCACGGACAGGGTCCTACGAGCAGTACTTC. The chain employs TRBV7-9 and TRBJ2-7; TRBD1 matches 8 bases. The germline V gene has CDR1 SEHNR and CDR2 FQNEAQ (reference sequence). The CDR3 length is 14 residues. V dropped 4 bases and J dropped 1; count of bases not matched to a gene: 3.

V gene TRBV28 combines with J gene TRBJ2-7; D uncertain. Germline CDR1 MDHEN, CDR2 SYDVKM. This CDR3 has 13 amino acids. V dropped 6 bases and J dropped 2 bases, with 11 bases sitting between them. CDR3 protein: CASRGPGPYEQYF. CDR3 sequence (DNA): TGTGCCAGCAGGGGCCCCGGTCCCTACGAGCAGTACTTC.

CDR3 DNA sequence: TGTGCCTGGAGTGTACAGGGGGGAACGTACGAGCAGTACTTC. Encoded protein: CAWSVQGGTYEQYF. The chain has TRBV30 and TRBJ2-7, with TRBD1 matching 8 bases. CDR3 length: 14 residues. V lost 0 bases, J lost 4 bases, and 5 bases stayed unmatched. Germline V CDR1 and CDR2: GTSNPN, SVGIG (reference sequence).

The V call is TRBV18, the J call TRBJ2-2; possibly TRBD1 for D (6 bases). V shed 3 bases and J shed 5 bases, with 19 bases lying between them. Germline assignment: CDR1 KGHSH and CDR2 LQKENI. This CDR3 region has 17 residues. CDR3 protein: CASSPINSGVKTGELFF. DNA of the CDR3: TGTGCCAGCTCACCGATCAACTCAGGGGTGAAAACCGGGGAGCTGTTTTTT.

V gene TRBV2 combines with J gene TRBJ2-2, with D tentatively TRBD1 (6 bases). This CDR3 spans 14 amino acids. The V end lost 5 bases, the J end lost 5 bases, and 12 bases lay between the germline ends. Germline V gives CDR1 SNHLY, CDR2 FYNNEI. The CDR3 bases are TGTGCCAGCAGTACAGGGTTAGGGACCGGGGAGCTGTTTTTT. Protein: CASSTGLGTGELFF.

This chain uses TRBV7-8 with TRBJ1-1, with 9 bases matching TRBD1. CDR3 size: 15 residues. In germline, CDR1 is SGHVS, CDR2 FQNEAQ. The junction had 9 bases not matched to a gene; V was cut back by 8 bases and J by 2 bases. In DNA, the CDR3 is TGTGCCAGCGGTCAGCGGGACAGGGTAAACACTGAAGCTTTCTTT. This gives the protein CASGQRDRVNTEAFF.

The chain couples TRBV19 to TRBJ1-2; no clear D. The length of the CDR3 is 13 residues. The V gene's germline CDR1 is LNHDA and CDR2 SQIVND (reference sequence). Trimming left V 6 bases short and J 0 bases short, with 8 bases between. The CDR3 nucleotides are TGTGCCAGTAGAAGCGGTTCTAACTATGGCTACACCTTC. The encoded protein is CASRSGSNYGYTF.

This chain connects TRBV18 to TRBJ1-4, with 8 bases fitting TRBD1. V gave up 4 bases and J gave up 1 base; unmatched junction bases: 8. This CDR3 comprises 17 residues. Looked up from germline, CDR1 is KGHSH and CDR2 is LQKENI. CDR3 DNA: TGTGCCAGCTCACTATCGACAGGGGCAGGAACTAATGAAAAACTGTTTTTT. Translated: CASSLSTGAGTNEKLFF.

V usage is TRBV5-1 and J usage is TRBJ1-2; TRBD1 aligns across 8 bases. The V and J ends lost 4 bases and 6 bases, in that order; junction bases with no gene match: 11. From germline, CDR1 is SGHRS and CDR2 YFSETQ. The CDR3 length is 15 residues. DNA for the CDR3: TGCGCCAGCAGCCAGACAACCACAGGGGGAGATGGCTACACCTTC. Amino acid sequence: CASSQTTTGGDGYTF.

This chain joins TRBV24-1 and TRBJ2-3; D unresolved. Trimming removed 3 bases from V and 0 bases from J, with 6 bases in between. There are 14 residues in the CDR3. Germline CDR1 reads KGHDR; CDR2 reads SFDVKD. CDR3 in amino acids: CATSDRSSTDTQYF. The CDR3 DNA reads as TGTGCCACCAGTGATCGCAGTAGCACAGATACGCAGTATTTT.

This chain joins TRBV24-1 and TRBJ2-6; D remains ambiguous. Trimming shortened V by 6 bases and J by 0 bases, and 11 bases separated the two germline ends. The CDR3 runs to 16 residues. From germline, CDR1 is KGHDR and CDR2 SFDVKD. The CDR3 DNA sequence: TGTGCCACCAGTAAAGCAGGTCGCTCTGGGGCCAACGTCCTGACTTTC. Translating it yields CATSKAGRSGANVLTF.

The chain combines TRBV19 with TRBJ1-2; D is ambiguous. Germline V gene lookup returns CDR1 LNHDA and CDR2 SQIVND (reference sequence). The ends were cut back, 6 bases at V and 6 bases at J, with 17 bases in the middle. The CDR3 sequence is 14 residues long. The CDR3 DNA reads as TGTGCCAGTAGCCTAAGCGCGGACTTGGATGGCTACACCTTC. Its translation: CASSLSADLDGYTF.

For the CDR3, the DNA is TGTGCCAGTAGTATGGACATCTATGGCTACACCTTC. Amino acid sequence: CASSMDIYGYTF. The rearrangement uses TRBV19 and TRBJ1-2, with a weak D call TRBD1 (5 bases). V dropped 3 bases and J dropped 4 bases, with 6 bases sitting between them. The CDR3 totals 12 residues. The germline V gene has CDR1 LNHDA and CDR2 SQIVND (reference sequence).

The chain is built from TRBV27 and TRBJ2-1, with 12 bases that match TRBD2. V lost 5 bases to trimming and J lost 8 bases; unmatched junction nucleotides: 7. The CDR3 has 15 residues. CDR1 MNHEY and CDR2 SMNVEV come from the germline V gene (reference sequence). The CDR3 sequence is CASSPTSGRWDEQFF. Here the CDR3 DNA reads TGTGCCAGCAGTCCGACTAGCGGGAGATGGGATGAGCAGTTCTTC.

The CDR3 here is CACPSGSTEAFF. The DNA of the CDR3 is TGTGCCTGCCCTTCGGGTTCCACTGAAGCTTTCTTT. The chain uses TRBV30 and TRBJ1-1; D not certain. Germline-derived CDR1 and CDR2 are GTSNPN and SVGIG (reference sequence). V lost 6 bases and J 4 bases, leaving 12 bases between the germline ends. CDR3 size: 12 residues.

This rearrangement joins TRBV4-3 to TRBJ2-2, with D possibly being TRBD2 (6 bases). Between the trimmed V and J ends, which lost 1 base and 7 bases, there was a span of 16 bases. Germline loops: CDR1 LGHNA, CDR2 YSLEER. This CDR3 is built from 16 residues. The DNA of the CDR3 is TGCGCCAGCAGCCAAGGGCATGCTCGGGGGTTCGGGGAGCTGTTTTTT. Its protein is CASSQGHARGFGELFF.

This rearrangement joins TRBV11-3 to TRBJ2-6; D is perhaps TRBD2 (5 bases). CDR3 length equals 14 residues. Trimming removed 3 bases from V and 2 bases from J, with 5 bases in between. CDR1 is SGHNT, CDR2 YENEEA, per germline. The CDR3 DNA reads as TGTGCCAGCAGCTTTAGCGCTGGGGCCAACGTCCTGACTTTC. Protein sequence: CASSFSAGANVLTF. The whole variable domain, filled in from reference TRBV11-3 and TRBJ2-6, reads EAGVVQSPRYKIIEKKQPVAFWCNPISGHNTLYWYLQNLGQGPELLIRYENEEAVDDSQLPKDRFSAERLKGVDSTLKIQPAELGDSAVYLCASSFSAGANVLTFGAGSRLTVL.

The chain combines TRBV28 with TRBJ1-5; D possibly corresponds to TRBD1 (5 bases). V was cut by 4 bases and J by 1 base, with 14 bases left in between. CDR3 length: 16 amino acids. The germline V gene encodes CDR1 MDHEN and CDR2 SYDVKM. CDR3 DNA: TGTGCCAGCAGTTCCGGGGGTGCTTCGAGCAATCAGCCCCAGCATTTT. Translating gives CASSSGGASSNQPQHF.

CDR3 DNA sequence: TGTGCCAGCGTCTCCCCTCGAGGGACCTACGAGCAGTACTTC. It translates to CASVSPRGTYEQYF. This rearrangement joins TRBV5-5 to TRBJ2-7; weak D call: TRBD2 (5 bases). The CDR3 is made up of 14 amino acids. CDR1 and CDR2 (germline): SGHKS, YYEKEE (reference sequence). V lost 7 bases, J lost 2 bases, and 16 bases lay in between.